This TCR beta chain was documented in a study of molecular identifiers for immune sequencing clone quantification (dated by TCRdb to the late 2010s). With respect to the entire study: In a replicate experiment, RNA from roughly 20,000 or 100,000 naive CD8 T cells was split into five aliquots, four of which were sequenced. CD8 T cells were used in a methods study to benchmark molecular-identifier clustering-based TCR repertoire sequencing (MIDCIRS) and TCR RNA copy counting.

This clonotype showed up many times. Its antigen target is currently unknown. The input lacks base qualities; no much larger clone sits a single base away. Libraries of naive CD8 T cells were generated from roughly 20,000 to 1,000,000 sorted cells, with 10%, 30% or 50% of the purified RNA used. Naive CD8 T cells were FACS-sorted as CD8+CD4-CCR7+CD45RA+ on a BD FACSAria II into RLT Plus buffer. To test detection sensitivity, Jurkat RNA equivalent to more than 9 TCR copies was spiked into samples of roughly 18,000-1,000,000 naive CD8 T cells. CD8 T cells were enriched with RosetteSep CD8+ T Cell Enrichment Cocktail and Ficoll-Paque, followed by ACK red cell lysis. On the study overall, not on this receptor specifically: The naive libraries included spiked-in Jurkat TCR RNA (10 copies' worth), and this Jurkat TCR RNA is not part of the donor repertoire. The sizes of highly expanded clones could end up underestimated when identical TCR molecules share a barcode. Clones above 20 RNA copies held over 97% of molecules in CMV-specific effector cells but under 1% in naive cells. Spiked-in Jurkat TCR RNA equal to a single cell's worth was reported to be detectable even within 1,100,000 naive CD8 T cells. Modeling gave about three recovered TCR RNA copies per cell versus roughly 10 by digital PCR, implying roughly 30% capture efficiency. When barcode sub-clustering was left out, chimeric consensus sequences inflated TCR diversity, with chimeras reaching as high as 47%.

The library was made by PCR. Sequencing relied on an Illumina HiSeq 4000. Bulk TCR libraries were made following a previously described method, with the TCR primers given in Table S5. Purification of total RNA was performed with the Qiagen AllPrep DNA/RNA kit. Before analysis, reads from multiple sequencing runs of one library were combined. On the study's bioinformatics: Reads were retained only if their TCR constant sequence matched exactly, and those retained reads were trimmed to 150 nt and grouped according to their 12-nt molecular barcodes. Within each barcode group, reads were sub-clustered at a 15% Levenshtein threshold, and quality-weighted consensus sequences were built per RNA molecule. Non-functional sequences were filtered out, along with any lower-count sequence sitting one edit away from another sequence. Based on fitting two negative binomial distributions, any barcode sub-cluster with under 20% of the maximum read count was discarded. Using fastp trimming at Q25 and MiXCR clonotype assembly, TCRdb reanalyzed the public sequencing data and kept in-frame beta chains. CDR3 protein duplicates are merged, each entry listing the most common genes and DNA. The V and J calls, along with clone size, are taken from TCRdb and not from the paper's own processing. The sample table holds around 480,000 distinct CDR3 sequences, of which around 21% were seen once. The ten largest clones take up more than 0.8% of the sample.

The sample taken for sequencing was naive CD8+ T cells from blood, with Jurkat cell RNA spiked in. The cell subset or site label of this sample denotes: FACS-sorted CD8+CD4-CCR7+CD45RA+ naive T cells. The origin of this receptor is a human donor in good health. Some libraries in this study had Jurkat cell RNA spiked in.

In nucleotide form, the sequence is TGTGCCAGCAGTTACGGGGCAGGGACCTACGAGCAGTACTTC. It specifies CASSYGAGTYEQYF. The chain joins TRBV6-2 or TRBV6-3 to TRBJ2-7; TRBD1 might be the D gene, on 5 matching bases. CDR3 length: 14 amino acids, cysteine to phenylalanine. Only CDR3 DNA is held: 42 bases, read in frame from base 1. CDR1 and CDR2 are drawn from the germline V gene: MNHEY, SVGEGT. Trimming removed 2 bases from V and 2 bases from J, leaving 10 bases between the germline ends.